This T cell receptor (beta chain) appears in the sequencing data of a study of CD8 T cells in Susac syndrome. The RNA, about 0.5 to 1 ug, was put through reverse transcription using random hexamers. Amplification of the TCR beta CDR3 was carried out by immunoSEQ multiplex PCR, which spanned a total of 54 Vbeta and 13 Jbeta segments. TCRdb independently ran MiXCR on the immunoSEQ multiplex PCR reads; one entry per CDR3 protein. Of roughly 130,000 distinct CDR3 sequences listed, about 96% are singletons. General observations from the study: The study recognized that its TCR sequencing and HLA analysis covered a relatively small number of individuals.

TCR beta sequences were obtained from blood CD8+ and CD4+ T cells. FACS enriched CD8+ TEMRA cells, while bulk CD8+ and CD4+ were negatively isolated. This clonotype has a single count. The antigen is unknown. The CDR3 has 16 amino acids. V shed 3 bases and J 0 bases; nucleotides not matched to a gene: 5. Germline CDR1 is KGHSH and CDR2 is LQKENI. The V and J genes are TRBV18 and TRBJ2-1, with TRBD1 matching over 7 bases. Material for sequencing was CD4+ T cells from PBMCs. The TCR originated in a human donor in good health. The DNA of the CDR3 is TGTGCCAGCTCACCTGCGACAGGGAGCTCCTACAATGAGCAGTTCTTC. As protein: CASSPATGSSYNEQFF.